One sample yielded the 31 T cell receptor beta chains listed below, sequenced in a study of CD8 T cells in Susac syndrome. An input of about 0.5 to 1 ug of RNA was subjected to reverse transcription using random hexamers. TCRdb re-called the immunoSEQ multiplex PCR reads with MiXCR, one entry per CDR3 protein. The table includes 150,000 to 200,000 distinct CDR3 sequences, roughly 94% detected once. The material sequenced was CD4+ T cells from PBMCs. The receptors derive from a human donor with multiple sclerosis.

The CDR3 region has the DNA TGCGCCAGCAGCCAAGATGGAGCGGTTCCACTTGGCTACACCTTC. Its translation: CASSQDGAVPLGYTF. V gene TRBV4-1 combines with J gene TRBJ1-2; D not certain. Germline CDR1 is MGHRA and CDR2 is YSYEKL. The V end lost 0 bases, the J end lost 7 bases, and 15 bases lay between the germline ends. The CDR3 totals 15 residues.

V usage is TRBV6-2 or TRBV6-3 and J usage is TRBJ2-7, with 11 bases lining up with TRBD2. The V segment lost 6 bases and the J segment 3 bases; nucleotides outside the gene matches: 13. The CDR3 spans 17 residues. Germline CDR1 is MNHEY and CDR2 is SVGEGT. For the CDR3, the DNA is TGTGCCAGCAGACACCTCCTTAGCGGGAGGGTAAACTACGAGCAGTACTTC. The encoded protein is CASRHLLSGRVNYEQYF.

CDR3 nucleotides: TGTGCCAGCAGCTTAGGGGGACAGGGATTCACTGAAGCTTTCTTT. Protein: CASSLGGQGFTEAFF. The chain combines TRBV7-2 with TRBJ1-1; 9 bases line up with TRBD1. The CDR3 loop spans 15 amino acids. Trimming at V came to 1 base and at J to 4 bases, leaving 4 bases not matched to a gene. The V gene's germline CDR1 is SGHTA and CDR2 FQGNSA.

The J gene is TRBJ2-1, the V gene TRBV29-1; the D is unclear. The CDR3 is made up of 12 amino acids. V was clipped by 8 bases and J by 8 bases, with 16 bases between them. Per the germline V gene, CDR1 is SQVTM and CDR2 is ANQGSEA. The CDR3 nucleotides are TGCAGCATCGACCTTACCAGTCATGAGCAGTTCTTC. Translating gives CSIDLTSHEQFF.

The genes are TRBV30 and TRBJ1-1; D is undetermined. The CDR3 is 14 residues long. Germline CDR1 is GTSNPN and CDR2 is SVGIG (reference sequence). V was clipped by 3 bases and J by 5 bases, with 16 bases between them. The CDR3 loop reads CAWRVNEERTEAFF. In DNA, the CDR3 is TGTGCCTGGAGAGTTAATGAGGAGCGGACTGAAGCTTTCTTT.

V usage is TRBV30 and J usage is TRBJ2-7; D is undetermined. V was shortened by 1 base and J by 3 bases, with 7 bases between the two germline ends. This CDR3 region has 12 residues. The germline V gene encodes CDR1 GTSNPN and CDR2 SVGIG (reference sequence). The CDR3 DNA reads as TGTGCCTGGAGTGAGTCTAGCTACGAGCAGTACTTC. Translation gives CAWSESSYEQYF.

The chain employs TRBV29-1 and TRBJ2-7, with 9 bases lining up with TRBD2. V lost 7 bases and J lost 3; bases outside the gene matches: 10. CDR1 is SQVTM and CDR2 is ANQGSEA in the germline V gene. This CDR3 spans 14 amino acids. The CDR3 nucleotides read TGCAGCGCCGGGGGCGGGACTAGCCGCTACGAGCAGTACTTC. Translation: CSAGGGTSRYEQYF.

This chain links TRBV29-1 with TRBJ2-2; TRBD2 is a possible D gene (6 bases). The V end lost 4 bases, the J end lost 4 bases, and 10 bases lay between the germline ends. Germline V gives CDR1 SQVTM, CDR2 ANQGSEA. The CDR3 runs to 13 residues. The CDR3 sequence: CSVVGGSTGELFF. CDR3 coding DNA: TGCAGCGTTGTGGGGGGAAGCACCGGGGAGCTGTTTTTT.

The CDR3 spells CSGLPGGSEQFF. In nucleotides, the CDR3 is TGCAGTGGACTCCCTGGGGGGAGTGAGCAGTTCTTC. V gene TRBV20-1 combines with J gene TRBJ2-1; TRBD2 is a possible D gene (6 bases). V was clipped by 7 bases and J by 9 bases, with 16 bases between them. This CDR3 is 12 amino acids long. The germline CDR1 and CDR2 sequences are DFQATT and SNEGSKA (reference sequence).

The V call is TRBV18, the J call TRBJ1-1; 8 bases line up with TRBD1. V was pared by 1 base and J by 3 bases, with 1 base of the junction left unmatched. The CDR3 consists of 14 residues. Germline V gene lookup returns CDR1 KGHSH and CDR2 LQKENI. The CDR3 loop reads CASSPLTGDTEAFF. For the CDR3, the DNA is TGTGCCAGCTCACCACTGACAGGGGACACTGAAGCTTTCTTT.

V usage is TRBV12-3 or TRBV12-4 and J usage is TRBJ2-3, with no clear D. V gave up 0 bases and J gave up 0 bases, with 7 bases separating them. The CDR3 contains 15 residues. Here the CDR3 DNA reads TGTGCCAGCAGTTTAGCGAGCAGTAGCACAGATACGCAGTATTTT. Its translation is CASSLASSSTDTQYF.

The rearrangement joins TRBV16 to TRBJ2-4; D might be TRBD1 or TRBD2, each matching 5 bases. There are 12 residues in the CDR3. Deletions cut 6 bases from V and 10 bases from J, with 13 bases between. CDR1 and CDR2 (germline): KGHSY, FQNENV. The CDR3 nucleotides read TGTGCCAGCAGTTATCGGGACGGAATTCAGTACTTC. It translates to CASSYRDGIQYF.

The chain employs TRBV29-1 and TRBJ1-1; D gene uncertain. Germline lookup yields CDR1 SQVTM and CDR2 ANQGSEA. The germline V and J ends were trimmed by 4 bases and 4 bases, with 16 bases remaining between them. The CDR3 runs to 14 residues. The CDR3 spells CSVGPNWVGTEAFF. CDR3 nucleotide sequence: TGCAGCGTTGGGCCGAATTGGGTGGGCACTGAAGCTTTCTTT. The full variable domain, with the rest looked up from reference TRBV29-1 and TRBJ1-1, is SAVISQKPSRDICQRGTSLTIQCQVDSQVTMMFWYRQQPGQSLTLIATANQGSEATYESGFVIDKFPISRPNLTFSTLTVSNMSPEDSSIYLCSVGPNWVGTEAFFGQGTRLTVV.

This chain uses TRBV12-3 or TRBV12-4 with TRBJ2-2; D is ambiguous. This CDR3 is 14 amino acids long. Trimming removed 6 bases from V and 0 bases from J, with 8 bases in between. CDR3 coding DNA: TGTGCCAGCAGACCTTACTCGAACACCGGGGAGCTGTTTTTT. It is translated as CASRPYSNTGELFF.

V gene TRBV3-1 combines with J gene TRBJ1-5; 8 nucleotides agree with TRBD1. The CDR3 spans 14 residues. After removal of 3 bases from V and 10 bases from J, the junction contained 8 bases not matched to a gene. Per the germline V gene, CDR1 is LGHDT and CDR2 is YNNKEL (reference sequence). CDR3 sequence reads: CASSHGQGGQPQHF. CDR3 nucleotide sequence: TGTGCCAGCAGCCACGGACAGGGTGGCCAACCCCAGCATTTT.

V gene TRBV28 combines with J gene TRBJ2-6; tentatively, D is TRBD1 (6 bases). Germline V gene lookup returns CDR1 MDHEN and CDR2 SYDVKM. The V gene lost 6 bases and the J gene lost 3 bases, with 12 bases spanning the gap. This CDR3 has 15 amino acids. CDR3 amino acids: CASRGHGGGANVLTF. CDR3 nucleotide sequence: TGTGCCAGCAGGGGACACGGTGGTGGGGCCAACGTCCTGACTTTC.

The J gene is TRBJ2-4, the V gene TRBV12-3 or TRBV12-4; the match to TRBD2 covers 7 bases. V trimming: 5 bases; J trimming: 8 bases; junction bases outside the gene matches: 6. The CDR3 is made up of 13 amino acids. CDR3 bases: TGTGCCAGCAGTCGGGGGGACGGGGACATTCAGTACTTC. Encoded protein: CASSRGDGDIQYF.

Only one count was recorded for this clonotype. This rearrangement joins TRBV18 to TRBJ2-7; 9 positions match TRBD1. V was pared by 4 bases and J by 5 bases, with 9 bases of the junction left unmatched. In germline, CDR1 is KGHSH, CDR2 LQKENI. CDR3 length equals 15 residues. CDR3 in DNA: TGTGCCAGCTCACTGGGGACAGGGCAACTCAACGAGCAGTACTTC. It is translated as CASSLGTGQLNEQYF. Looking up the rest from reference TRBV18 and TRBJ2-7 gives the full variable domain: NAGVMQNPRHLVRRRGQEARLRCSPMKGHSHVYWYRQLPEEGLKFMVYLQKENIIDESGMPKERFSAEFPKEGPSILRIQQVVRGDSAAYFCASSLGTGQLNEQYFGPGTRLTVT.

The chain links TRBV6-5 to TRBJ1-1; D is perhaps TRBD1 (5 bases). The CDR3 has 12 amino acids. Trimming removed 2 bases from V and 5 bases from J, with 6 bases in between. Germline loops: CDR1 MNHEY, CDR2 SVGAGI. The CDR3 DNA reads TGTGCCAGCAGTTACGGGGGAACTGAAGCTTTCTTT. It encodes CASSYGGTEAFF.

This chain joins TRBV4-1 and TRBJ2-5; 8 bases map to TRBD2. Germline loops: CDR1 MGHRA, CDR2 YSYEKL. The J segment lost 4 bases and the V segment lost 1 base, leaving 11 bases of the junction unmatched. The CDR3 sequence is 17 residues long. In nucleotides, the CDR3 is TGCGCCAGCAGCCAAGGCGGGGGAGCGGGAGATTTAGAGACCCAGTACTTC. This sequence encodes CASSQGGGAGDLETQYF.

CDR3 loop: CATSDSAGETQYF. The CDR3, as DNA: TGTGCCACCAGTGATTCGGCGGGAGAGACCCAGTACTTC. This chain uses TRBV24-1 with TRBJ2-5; a weak D match, TRBD2 (5 bases). V lost 2 bases, J lost 4 bases, and 7 bases lay in between. Germline CDR1 and CDR2: KGHDR and SFDVKD. This CDR3 has 13 residues.

The DNA of the CDR3 is TGTGCCACCAGCAGAGATCGGGGGAGGGATGAAGCTTTCTTT. This codes for CATSRDRGRDEAFF. The chain has TRBV15 and TRBJ1-1; the D gene is possibly TRBD1 (5 bases). The CDR3 runs to 14 residues. Between the trimmed V and J ends, which lost 0 bases and 7 bases, there was a span of 12 bases. Germline loops: CDR1 LNHNV, CDR2 YYDKDF (reference sequence).

Here the CDR3 DNA reads TGTGCCAGCATCCCATCCGCTAGCTACGAGCAGTACTTC. This gives the protein CASIPSASYEQYF. V usage is TRBV28 and J usage is TRBJ2-7; D unclear. This CDR3 comprises 13 residues. From germline, CDR1 is MDHEN and CDR2 SYDVKM. V was cut by 7 bases and J by 3 bases, with 13 bases left in between.

The DNA of the CDR3 is TGCAGTGCTTCTACCCATGGCGGGGAGCTGTTTTTT. This encodes CSASTHGGELFF. V and J are TRBV20-1 and TRBJ2-2; D is unresolved. Trimming removed 5 bases at V and 7 bases at J, with 11 bases between. This CDR3 has 12 residues. Germline CDR1 reads DFQATT; CDR2 reads SNEGSKA (reference sequence).

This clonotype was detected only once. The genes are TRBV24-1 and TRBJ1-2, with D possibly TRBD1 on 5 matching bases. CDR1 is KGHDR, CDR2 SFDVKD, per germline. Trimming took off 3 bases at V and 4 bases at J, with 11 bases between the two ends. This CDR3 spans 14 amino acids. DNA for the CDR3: TGTGCCACCAGTGATGGAGGGGCTGTCTATGGCTACACCTTC. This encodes CATSDGGAVYGYTF.

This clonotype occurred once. The CDR3 sequence: CAWSSGLATNNEQFF. The DNA for the CDR3 is TGTGCCTGGAGCTCCGGCCTAGCGACCAACAATGAGCAGTTCTTC. This rearrangement joins TRBV30 to TRBJ2-1; maybe TRBD2 (6 bases). This CDR3 is built from 15 residues. The V gene's germline CDR1 is GTSNPN and CDR2 SVGIG (reference sequence). Trimming removed 3 bases at V and 5 bases at J, with 17 bases between.

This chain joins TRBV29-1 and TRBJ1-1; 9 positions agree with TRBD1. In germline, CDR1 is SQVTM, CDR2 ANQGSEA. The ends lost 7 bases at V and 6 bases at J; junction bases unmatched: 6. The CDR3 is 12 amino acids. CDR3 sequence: CSARDRDPEAFF. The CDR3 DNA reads TGCAGCGCCCGGGACAGGGACCCTGAAGCTTTCTTT.

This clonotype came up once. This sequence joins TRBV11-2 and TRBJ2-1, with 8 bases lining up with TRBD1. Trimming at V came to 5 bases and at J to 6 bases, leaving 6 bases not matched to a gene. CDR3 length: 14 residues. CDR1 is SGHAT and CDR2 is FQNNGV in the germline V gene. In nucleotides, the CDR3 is TGTGCCAGCAGCAAAAGACAGGGGACCAATGAGCAGTTCTTC. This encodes CASSKRQGTNEQFF.

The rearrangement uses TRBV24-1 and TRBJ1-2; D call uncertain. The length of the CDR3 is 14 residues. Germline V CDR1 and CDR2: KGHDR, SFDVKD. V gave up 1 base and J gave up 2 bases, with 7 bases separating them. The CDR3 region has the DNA TGTGCCACCAGTGATTTTAGGGCGAACTATGGCTACACCTTC. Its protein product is CATSDFRANYGYTF.

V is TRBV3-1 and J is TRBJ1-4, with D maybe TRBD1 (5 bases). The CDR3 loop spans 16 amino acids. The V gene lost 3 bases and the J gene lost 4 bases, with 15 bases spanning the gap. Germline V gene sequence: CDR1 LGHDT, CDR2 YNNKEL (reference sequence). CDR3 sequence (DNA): TGTGCCAGCAGCCATGGTACCGGGACGGATAATGAAAAACTGTTTTTT. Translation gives CASSHGTGTDNEKLFF.

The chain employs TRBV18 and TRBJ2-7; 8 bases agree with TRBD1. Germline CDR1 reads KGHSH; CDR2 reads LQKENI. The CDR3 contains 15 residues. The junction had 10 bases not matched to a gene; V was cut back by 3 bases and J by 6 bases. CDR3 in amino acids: CASSPYGQGVGEQYF. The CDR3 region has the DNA TGTGCCAGCTCACCTTACGGACAGGGAGTTGGCGAGCAGTACTTC.